Below, one T cell receptor beta chain is given with its context. Authors' processing steps: Reference gene primer amplification gave estimated nucleated cell counts. This table comes from immunoSEQ multiplex PCR, and its TCRdb copy is limited to in-frame clones, with some not included. V and J calls plus clone size are reproduced from that table; the DNA served to infer D and trimming. The data contain under 350,000 clones, under 90% of them singletons. This specimen comes from a study of blood T cell repertoires in COVID-19. In the study overall: T cells, B-cell-depleted T cells, or PBMCs provided the cDNA or gDNA that served as material.

Symptom resolution, clearance, or two negative PCRs marked the recovered donors of Cohort 3. The CDR3 contains 17 residues. This receptor was taken from a young man who had recovered from COVID-19. Sequencing was carried out using PBMCs or T cells enriched from blood (not recorded which). The V gene is TRBV21-1, the J gene TRBJ2-6; the D call of TRBD2 is as the table states it, not checked on the DNA. TRBV21-1 is marked as a pseudogene. CDR3 sequence: CASLKREGNSGANVLTF. The CDR3 nucleotides read TGTGCCAGCCTCAAAAGGGAGGGAAACTCTGGGGCCAACGTCCTGACTTTC.